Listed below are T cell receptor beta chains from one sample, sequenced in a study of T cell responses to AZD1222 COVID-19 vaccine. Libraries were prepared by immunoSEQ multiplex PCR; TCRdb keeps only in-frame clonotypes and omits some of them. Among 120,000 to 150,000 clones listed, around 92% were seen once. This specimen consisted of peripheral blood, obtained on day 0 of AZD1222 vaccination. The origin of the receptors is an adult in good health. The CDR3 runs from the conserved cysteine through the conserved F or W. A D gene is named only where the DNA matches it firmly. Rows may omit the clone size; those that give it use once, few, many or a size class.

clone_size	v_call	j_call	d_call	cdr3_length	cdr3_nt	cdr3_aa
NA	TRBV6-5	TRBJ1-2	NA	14	TGTGCCAGCAGTCCGGACAGATTTAACTATGGCTACACCTTC	CASSPDRFNYGYTF
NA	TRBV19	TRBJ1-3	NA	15	TGTGCCAGTAGTATGGGCCCACAGGGAACGAACACCATATATTTT	CASSMGPQGTNTIYF
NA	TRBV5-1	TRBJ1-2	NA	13	TGCGCCAGCAGCTCCGGGGGAAACTATGGCTACACCTTC	CASSSGGNYGYTF
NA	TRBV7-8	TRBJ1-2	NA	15	TGTGCCAGCAGCTCCCAGCGGGGAATGAGTGGAGGCTACACCTTC	CASSSQRGMSGGYTF
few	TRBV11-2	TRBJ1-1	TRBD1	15	TGTGCCAGCAGCCCAACGACAGGGAGGGCCACTGAAGCTTTCTTT	CASSPTTGRATEAFF
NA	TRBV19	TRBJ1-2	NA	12	TGTGCCAGTAGAAAGGCTTTCTATGGCTACACCTTC	CASRKAFYGYTF
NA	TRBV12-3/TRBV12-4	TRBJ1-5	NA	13	TGTGCCAGCAGTTTTGTAGGGAATCAGCCCCAGCATTTT	CASSFVGNQPQHF
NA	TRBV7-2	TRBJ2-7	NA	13	TGTGCCAGCAGCTTCCAGGGAGTGAGCGAGCAGTACTTC	CASSFQGVSEQYF
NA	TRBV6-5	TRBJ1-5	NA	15	TGTGCCAGCAGCCCAGCGGGGCGAAGCAATCAGCCCCAGCATTTT	CASSPAGRSNQPQHF
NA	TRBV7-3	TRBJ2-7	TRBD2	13	TGTGCCAGCAGCTTCGGGGAGGGGTACGAGCAGTACTTC	CASSFGEGYEQYF
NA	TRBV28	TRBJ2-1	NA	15	TGTGCCAGCAGTTCGAGCGGGACAGATTACAATGAGCAGTTCTTC	CASSSSGTDYNEQFF
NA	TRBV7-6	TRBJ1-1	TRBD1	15	TGTGCCAGCAGCCTCGGGACAGGGGTCGGAACTGAAGCTTTCTTT	CASSLGTGVGTEAFF
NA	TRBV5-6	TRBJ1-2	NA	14	TGTGCCAGCAGCTTGGGCGACCCGATCCAGGGCTACACCTTC	CASSLGDPIQGYTF
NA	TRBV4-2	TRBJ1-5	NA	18	TGTGCCAGCAGCCAAGATTACCGGCAGGCGGATAGCAATCAGCCCCAGCATTTT	CASSQDYRQADSNQPQHF
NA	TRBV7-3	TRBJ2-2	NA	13	TGTGCCAGCAGCTTATACCTGGACGGGGAGCTGTTTTTT	CASSLYLDGELFF
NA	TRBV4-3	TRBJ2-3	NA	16	TGCGCCAGCAGCCAAGAATTTTCGGCAGTCACAGATACGCAGTATTTT	CASSQEFSAVTDTQYF
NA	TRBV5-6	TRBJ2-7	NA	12	TGTGCCAGCAGCTTGGACCACTACGAGCAGTACTTC	CASSLDHYEQYF
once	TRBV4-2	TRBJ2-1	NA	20	TGTGCCAGCAGCCAACCCCCTGGGTACGAGCTCCAGAGCTCCTACAATGAGCAGTTCTTC	CASSQPPGYELQSSYNEQFF
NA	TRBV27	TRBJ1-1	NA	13	TGTGCCAGCAGTTTAGCAGGGGACACTGAAGCTTTCTTT	CASSLAGDTEAFF
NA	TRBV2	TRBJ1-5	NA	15	TGTGCCAGCAGTGATGAAAGAAGCGGGAATCAGCCCCAGCATTTT	CASSDERSGNQPQHF
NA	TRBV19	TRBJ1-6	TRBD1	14	TGTGCCAGTAGTATCACAGGGGTGAATTCACCCCTCCACTTT	CASSITGVNSPLHF
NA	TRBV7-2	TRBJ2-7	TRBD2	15	TGTGCCAGCAGCCCCCCAGCGGGAGCATCCTACGAGCAGTACTTC	CASSPPAGASYEQYF
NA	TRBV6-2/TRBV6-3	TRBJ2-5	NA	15	TGTGCCAGCAGTTACTCAGGGGGGCCCCGAGAGACCCAGTACTTC	CASSYSGGPRETQYF
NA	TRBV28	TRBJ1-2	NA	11	TGTGCCAGCAGTTTATTGTCTGGCTACACCTTC	CASSLLSGYTF
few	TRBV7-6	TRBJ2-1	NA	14	TGTGCCAGCGGAGGTAGGGGAGGCCACAATGAGCAGTTCTTC	CASGGRGGHNEQFF
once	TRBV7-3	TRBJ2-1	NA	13	TGTGCCAGCAGCCCAAACGGCATGGATTGGCAGTTCTTC	CASSPNGMDWQFF
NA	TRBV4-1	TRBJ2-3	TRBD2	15	TGCGCCAGCAGCCACACAGGACTAGCGGTAGATACGCAGTATTTT	CASSHTGLAVDTQYF
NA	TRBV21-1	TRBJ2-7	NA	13	TGTGCCAGCGCGCACTCAAGAACCTACGAGCAGTACTTC	CASAHSRTYEQYF
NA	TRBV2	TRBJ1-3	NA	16	TGTGCCAGCAGTGAAATATATGATGGTGGTGGAAACACCATATATTTT	CASSEIYDGGGNTIYF
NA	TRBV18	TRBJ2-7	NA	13	TGTGCCAGCTCACCACTTAACAACTACGAGCAGTACTTC	CASSPLNNYEQYF
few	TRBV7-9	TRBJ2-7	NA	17	TGTGCCAGCAGCTTAAGCTTGACCGGAGGGGGGATCTACGAGCAGTACTTC	CASSLSLTGGGIYEQYF
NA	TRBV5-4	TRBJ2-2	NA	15	TGTGCCAGCAGCTTGGGAGGAGGGAACACCGGGGAGCTGTTTTTT	CASSLGGGNTGELFF
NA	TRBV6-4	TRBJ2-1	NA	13	TGTGCCAGCAGTGAACAGATGGGAACATTGCAGTTCTTC	CASSEQMGTLQFF
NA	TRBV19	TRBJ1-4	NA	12	TGTGCCAGTAGGGGACATAGGGAAAAACTGTTTTTT	CASRGHREKLFF
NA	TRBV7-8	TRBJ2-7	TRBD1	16	TGTGCCAGCAGCTTAAGGCTCCGGGACAGATTCTACGAGCAGTACTTC	CASSLRLRDRFYEQYF
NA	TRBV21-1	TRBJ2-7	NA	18	TGTGCCAGCAGCAAATTTACTAGCGGGGCCCTAAAAACCTACGAGCAGTACTTC	CASSKFTSGALKTYEQYF
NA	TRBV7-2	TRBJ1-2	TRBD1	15	TGTGCCAGCGCCCCGACCCCCGGGACAGAGTATGGCTACACCTTC	CASAPTPGTEYGYTF
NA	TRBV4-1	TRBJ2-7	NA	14	TGCGCCAGCGGAGAACGGAGGCCCACCTACGAGCAGTACTTC	CASGERRPTYEQYF
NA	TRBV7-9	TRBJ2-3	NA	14	TGTGCCAGCAGCTTATCAGGACCTAGAGATACGCAGTATTTT	CASSLSGPRDTQYF
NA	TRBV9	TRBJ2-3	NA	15	TGTGCCAGCAGCGTAGAGGGGGGAAGGGGAGATACGCAGTATTTT	CASSVEGGRGDTQYF
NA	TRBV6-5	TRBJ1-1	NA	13	TGTGCCAGCTGGGGACAATGGAACACTGAAGCTTTCTTT	CASWGQWNTEAFF
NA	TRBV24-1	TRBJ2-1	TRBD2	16	TGTGCCACCAGTGGAGGGTCTAGCGGGATCTACAATGAGCAGTTCTTC	CATSGGSSGIYNEQFF
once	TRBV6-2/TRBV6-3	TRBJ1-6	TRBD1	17	TGTGCCAGCAGTACCCGGGACAGGGGCACCTATAATTCACCCCTCCACTTT	CASSTRDRGTYNSPLHF
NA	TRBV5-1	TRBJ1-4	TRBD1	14	TGCGCCAGCAGCTTGCAACAGGGGAATGAAAAACTGTTTTTT	CASSLQQGNEKLFF
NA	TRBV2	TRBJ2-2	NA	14	TGTGCCAGCAGTGGACAGGTTAACACCGGGGAGCTGTTTTTT	CASSGQVNTGELFF
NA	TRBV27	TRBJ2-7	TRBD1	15	TGTGCCAGCAGTCAGAGGACAGGGGGCCTCTACGAGCAGTACTTC	CASSQRTGGLYEQYF
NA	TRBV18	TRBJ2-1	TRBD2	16	TGTGCCAGCTCACCATTGGGGACTAGCGGGAACGATGAGCAGTTCTTC	CASSPLGTSGNDEQFF
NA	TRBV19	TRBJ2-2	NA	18	TGTGCCAGTAGTATATCTGTTATTCCGGCAACGAACACCGGGGAGCTGTTTTTT	CASSISVIPATNTGELFF
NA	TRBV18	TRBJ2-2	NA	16	TGTGCCAGCTCACCAGGCGGGTCCGGACCGAACGGGGAGCTGTTTTTT	CASSPGGSGPNGELFF
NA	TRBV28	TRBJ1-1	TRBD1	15	TGTGCCAGCAGAAGCGGGACAGGGTTTGGCACTGAAGCTTTCTTT	CASRSGTGFGTEAFF
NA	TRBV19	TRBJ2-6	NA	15	TGTGCCAGTAGTAGTTTGAGCTCTGGGGCCAACGTCCTGACTTTC	CASSSLSSGANVLTF
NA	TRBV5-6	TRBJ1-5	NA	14	TGTGCCAGCAGCTCAACCCGGCAGAATCAGCCCCAGCATTTT	CASSSTRQNQPQHF
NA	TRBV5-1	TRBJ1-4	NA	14	TGCGCCAGCAGCCCTGGCCGGTATAATGAAAAACTGTTTTTT	CASSPGRYNEKLFF